The entry below describes one T cell receptor beta chain. Its antigen remains unidentified. V lost 2 bases, J lost 2 bases, and 4 bases stayed unmatched. Germline V gives CDR1 SGHDT, CDR2 YYEEEE. The CDR3 sequence is 14 residues long. Researchers divided each subset's genomic DNA evenly across several immunoSEQ plates. Per the study methods: Junction-only immunoSEQ data arrived without quality scores, meaning filtering differed. Only in-frame clones appear in the TCRdb table, and some are missing; sequencing was by immunoSEQ multiplex PCR. V, J and clone size are taken as reported in that table, and D and trimming were inferred from the DNA itself. The sample lists approximately 590,000 clones; about 95% were seen once. The sample comes from a study of shared clonotypes between healthy human individuals. As defined, naive CD8 cells were CD45RO-negative and positively selected for CCR7, with terminally differentiated effector memory CD45RA+ cells excluded.

Overall study findings and caveats: Generation probabilities were higher for clonotypes shared across all four sorted-subset donors than for unshared ones.

Sequencing was carried out using naive CD8+ T cells sorted from blood. This sequence joins TRBV5-6 and TRBJ2-7; 7 bases map to TRBD2. The sequence was obtained from a woman in her 30s in good health. The CDR3 is CASSFSGAPYEQYF. The CDR3 bases are TGTGCCAGCAGCTTCAGCGGGGCTCCCTACGAGCAGTACTTC.